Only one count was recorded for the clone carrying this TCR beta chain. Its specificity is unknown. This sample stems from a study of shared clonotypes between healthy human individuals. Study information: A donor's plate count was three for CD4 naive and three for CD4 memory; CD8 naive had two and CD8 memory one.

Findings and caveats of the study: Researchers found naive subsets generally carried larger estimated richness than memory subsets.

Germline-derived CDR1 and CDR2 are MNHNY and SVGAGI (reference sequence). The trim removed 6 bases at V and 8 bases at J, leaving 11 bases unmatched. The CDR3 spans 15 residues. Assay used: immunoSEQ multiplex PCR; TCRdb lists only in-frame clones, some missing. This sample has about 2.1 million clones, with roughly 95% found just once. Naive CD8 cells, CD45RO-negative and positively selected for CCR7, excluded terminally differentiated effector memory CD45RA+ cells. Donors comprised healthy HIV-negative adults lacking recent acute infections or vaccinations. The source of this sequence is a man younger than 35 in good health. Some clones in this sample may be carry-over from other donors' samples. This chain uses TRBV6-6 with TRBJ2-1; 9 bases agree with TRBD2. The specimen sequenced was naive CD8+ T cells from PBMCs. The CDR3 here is CASRPGTSIRDEQFF. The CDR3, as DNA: TGTGCCAGCAGACCCGGGACTAGCATTCGAGATGAGCAGTTCTTC.